A single sample gave rise to the 27 T cell receptor beta chains below, sequenced in a study of blood T cells in healthy people across ages. The authors ran a second PCR of about 6 to 11 cycles using a sample-barcoded 5' primer and a J-beta primer mix. One entry per CDR3 protein, called by TCRdb with MiXCR from the 5' RACE reads. Among around 1,900,000 distinct CDR3 sequences listed, about 39% were seen once. The sample consisted of blood. The receptors were gathered from a human donor in good health.

V is TRBV4-3 and J is TRBJ2-1, with D uncertain. Per the germline V gene, CDR1 is LGHNA and CDR2 is YSLEER. V was pared by 0 bases and J by 9 bases, with 24 bases between. This CDR3 has 18 residues. The CDR3, as DNA: TGCGCCAGCAGCCAAGATCTTGAGAGACTCCTCCTCCCCGGTGAGCAGTTCTTC. Encoded protein: CASSQDLERLLLPGEQFF.

The table lists this clonotype with a few counts. This chain links TRBV5-1 with TRBJ1-1; D perhaps matches TRBD1 (5 bases). Germline CDR1 is SGHRS and CDR2 is YFSETQ. This CDR3 is 14 amino acids long. V lost 0 bases and J lost 1, with 7 bases in between. The CDR3 DNA sequence: TGCGCCAGCAGCTTGGACAGGCAGAACACTGAAGCTTTCTTT. Amino acid sequence: CASSLDRQNTEAFF.

The sample holds a few counts of this clonotype. A much larger clone differs by one base, so this may be a read error. The rearrangement joins TRBV7-2 to TRBJ2-1, with D unresolved. CDR1 and CDR2 from the germline V gene are SGHTA and FQGNSA. This CDR3 spans 13 amino acids. The CDR3 reads CASSFNSYSEQFF. The CDR3 coding sequence is TGTGCCAGCAGCTTTAACTCCTACAGTGAGCAGTTCTTC.

This clonotype was seen ten or more times. The gene calls are TRBV29-1 and TRBJ2-1; a weak D match, TRBD2 (5 bases). CDR1 and CDR2 (germline): SQVTM, ANQGSEA. The CDR3 contains 12 residues. V lost 4 bases and J lost 7, with 11 bases in between. CDR3 in amino acids: CSVVRGSNEQFF. The DNA for the CDR3 is TGCAGCGTTGTTCGGGGTAGTAATGAGCAGTTCTTC.

The chain joins TRBV4-1 to TRBJ2-7, with TRBD2 identical over 7 bases. CDR1 is MGHRA, CDR2 YSYEKL, per germline. Losses at the gene ends were 1 base for V and 5 bases for J; bases not matched to a gene: 14. The CDR3 covers 17 residues. CDR3 region: CASSQGTLSRGRDEQYF. The CDR3, as DNA: TGCGCCAGCAGCCAAGGAACCCTTAGTCGCGGGAGAGACGAGCAGTACTTC.

As for this clonotype: A read error may account for a junction end that differs from germline. The J gene is TRBJ1-1, the V gene TRBV4-1; D remains ambiguous. The CDR3 runs 13 residues. The germline gives CDR1 MGHRA, CDR2 YSYEKL. This chain's CDR3 is CASGQALNTEAFF. The CDR3 region has the DNA TGCGCCAGCGGCCAAGCTTTGAACACTGAAGCTTTCTTT.

Of note for this clonotype: Its ends do not fully match the called genes, so a read error is possible. The V and J genes are TRBV30 and TRBJ2-1; tentative D call: TRBD2 (6 bases). Per germline, CDR1 GTSNPN and CDR2 SVGIG (reference sequence). The CDR3 totals 13 residues. The CDR3 protein is CTWHSGSYNEQFF. Written as DNA, the CDR3 is TGTACCTGGCATAGCGGTTCCTACAATGAGCAGTTCTTC. Filled out from reference TRBV30 and TRBJ2-1, the complete variable domain reads SQTIHQWPATLVQPVGSPLSLECTVEGTSNPNLYWYRQAAGRGLQLLFYSVGIGQISSEVPQNLSASRPQDRQFILSSKKLLLSDSGFYLCTWHSGSYNEQFFGPGTRLTVL.

With respect to this clonotype: This CDR3 is missing its conserved last phenylalanine or tryptophan, likely due to a read error. J is TRBJ2-4 and V is TRBV7-2, with 9 bases aligning to TRBD2. The J call is uncertain, as TRBJ2-7 better fits the DNA end. Germline lookup yields CDR1 SGHTA and CDR2 FQGNSA. This CDR3 is built from 15 residues. CDR3 protein: CASSASGVYAYEQYY. CDR3 nucleotides: TGTGCCAGCAGCGCTAGCGGGGTCTATGCCTACGAGCAGTACTAC.

The V and J genes are TRBV4-1 and TRBJ2-1, with 9 bases identical to TRBD1. V lost 3 bases and J lost 9; bases outside the gene matches: 9. The length of the CDR3 is 15 residues. Germline V CDR1 and CDR2: MGHRA, YSYEKL. The CDR3 coding sequence is TGCGCCAGCAGCCAGCCGGGACAGGGAACCACTGAGCAGTTCTTC. Amino acids: CASSQPGQGTTEQFF.

The table lists this clonotype with a few counts. The genes are TRBV12-3 or TRBV12-4 and TRBJ2-5; 8 nucleotides line up with TRBD2. With 6 bases clipped from V and 0 bases from J, the junction kept 3 bases outside the gene matches. The CDR3 is made up of 14 amino acids. Written as DNA, the CDR3 is TGTGCCAGCAGAGAACTAGCGGACCAAGAGACCCAGTACTTC. Protein sequence: CASRELADQETQYF.

V gene TRBV14 combines with J gene TRBJ1-2, with 9 bases that match TRBD1. The CDR3 spans 15 residues. V trimming: 3 bases; J trimming: 6 bases; junction bases outside the gene matches: 8. Germline V gives CDR1 SGHDN, CDR2 FVKESK. CDR3 protein: CASSHQPGQGNGYTF. The CDR3 DNA reads as TGTGCCAGCAGCCACCAACCGGGACAGGGAAATGGCTACACCTTC.

The chain is built from TRBV15 and TRBJ2-1; TRBD2 aligns across 8 bases. V gave up 8 bases and J gave up 8 bases; unmatched junction bases: 5. Germline V gene data show CDR1 as LNHNV and CDR2 as YYDKDF (reference sequence). The CDR3 runs to 12 residues. CDR3 nucleotide sequence: TGTGCCACCGCCCCGGGGGGGCATGAGCAGTTCTTC. It codes for CATAPGGHEQFF.

The chain couples TRBV5-1 to TRBJ1-4, with 8 bases that match TRBD1. Germline trimming cut 4 bases from V and 5 bases from J; bases unmatched to any gene: 7. The CDR3 extends over 15 amino acids. Germline lookup yields CDR1 SGHRS and CDR2 YFSETQ. The CDR3, as DNA: TGCGCCAGCAGCAGGTTCGCAGGGGGCAATGAAAAACTGTTTTTT. Its protein is CASSRFAGGNEKLFF. The full variable domain, its missing parts supplied by reference TRBV5-1 and TRBJ1-4, is KAGVTQTPRYLIKTRGQQVTLSCSPISGHRSVSWYQQTPGQGLQFLFEYFSETQRNKGNFPGRFSGRQFSNSRSEMNVSTLELGDSALYLCASSRFAGGNEKLFFGSGTQLSVL.

J is TRBJ1-5 and V is TRBV13; D unresolved. With 0 bases removed from V and 4 bases from J, the gap between germline ends came to 7 bases. The V gene's germline CDR1 is PRHDT and CDR2 FYEKMQ (reference sequence). The CDR3 has 14 residues. The CDR3 DNA reads as TGTGCCAGCAGCTTAGGACGGGAGAATCAGCCCCAGCATTTT. Protein: CASSLGRENQPQHF. Together with reference TRBV13 and TRBJ1-5, the CDR3 gives the full variable domain: AAGVIQSPRHLIKEKRETATLKCYPIPRHDTVYWYQQGPGQDPQFLISFYEKMQSDKGSIPDRFSAQQFSDYHSELNMSSLELGDSALYFCASSLGRENQPQHFGDGTRLSIL.

This clonotype occurred a few times. The chain combines TRBV5-1 with TRBJ2-7; 8 bases match TRBD1. From germline, CDR1 is SGHRS and CDR2 YFSETQ. Germline trimming cut 4 bases from V and 3 bases from J; bases unmatched to any gene: 9. CDR3 length: 15 amino acids. CDR3 nucleotides: TGCGCCAGCAGCCCGGAAGACAGGGGAGGCTACGAGCAGTACTTC. Its protein is CASSPEDRGGYEQYF.

This chain connects TRBV28 to TRBJ1-5, with D perhaps TRBD1 (6 bases). V was shortened by 6 bases and J by 0 bases, with 18 bases between the two germline ends. The CDR3 is 17 residues long. Germline-derived CDR1 and CDR2 are MDHEN and SYDVKM. CDR3 region: CASRPHRGAVSNQPQHF. The CDR3 DNA reads as TGTGCCAGCAGACCCCACCGGGGGGCAGTTAGCAATCAGCCCCAGCATTTT.

The chain has TRBV2 and TRBJ2-1; the D is unclear. Germline V gene data show CDR1 as SNHLY and CDR2 as FYNNEI. The CDR3 totals 14 residues. V was trimmed by 3 bases and J by 2 bases, leaving 8 bases between them. For the CDR3, the DNA is TGTGCCAGCAGTGACAGATCCACCTACAATGAGCAGTTCTTC. This gives the protein CASSDRSTYNEQFF.

The chain is built from TRBV10-3 and TRBJ2-1; D unclear. Trimming left V 3 bases short and J 10 bases short, with 13 bases between. The CDR3 contains 13 residues. Germline-derived CDR1 and CDR2 are ENHRY and SYGVKD. In DNA, the CDR3 is TGTGCCATCAGTGATCCCGGGCTAAACGAGCAGTTCTTC. This gives the protein CAISDPGLNEQFF.

This clonotype has more than one count but fewer than ten. CDR3 sequence: CASQGTASYNEQFF. The CDR3 nucleotides read TGTGCCAGCCAGGGGACAGCGTCCTACAATGAGCAGTTCTTC. The chain carries TRBV7-9 and TRBJ2-1, with 7 bases lining up with TRBD1. Germline CDR1 reads SEHNR; CDR2 reads FQNEAQ (reference sequence). V gave up 8 bases and J gave up 1 base; unmatched junction bases: 5. CDR3 length: 14 residues.

The chain has TRBV7-2 and TRBJ2-4, with 9 bases fitting TRBD2. The CDR3 covers 18 residues. The germline V gene encodes CDR1 SGHTA and CDR2 FQGNSA. Trimming at V came to 1 base and at J to 0 bases, leaving 7 bases not matched to a gene. The CDR3 loop is CASSLVLAGPLAKNIQYF. Written as DNA, the CDR3 is TGTGCCAGCAGCTTAGTCCTAGCGGGGCCCTTAGCCAAAAACATTCAGTACTTC.

In DNA form, the CDR3 reads TGTGCCAGCAGTCCCCAAGGTTATTTCTACGAGCAGTACTTC. This translates into CASSPQGYFYEQYF. The chain uses TRBV28 and TRBJ2-7; no definite D call. V dropped 5 bases and J dropped 3 bases, with 14 bases sitting between them. In germline, CDR1 is MDHEN, CDR2 SYDVKM. There are 14 residues in the CDR3.

The chain links TRBV20-1 to TRBJ1-5, with D unresolved. Germline CDR1 reads DFQATT; CDR2 reads SNEGSKA (reference sequence). The CDR3 consists of 13 residues. Between the trimmed V and J ends, which lost 0 bases and 0 bases, there was a span of 3 bases. CDR3: CSAREHSNQPQHF. The DNA for the CDR3 is TGCAGTGCTAGAGAGCATAGCAATCAGCCCCAGCATTTT.

This clonotype has just a few counts. This chain links TRBV6-2 or TRBV6-3 with TRBJ2-1; D is uncertain. This CDR3 is 15 amino acids long. V lost 4 bases to trimming and J lost 7 bases, with 17 bases between them. Germline CDR1 reads MNHEY; CDR2 reads SVGEGT. This chain's CDR3 is CASSLYEGLQNEQFF. DNA of the CDR3: TGTGCCAGCAGTTTGTATGAAGGGCTTCAAAATGAGCAGTTCTTC.

The chain combines TRBV20-1 with TRBJ2-7; the D gene is possibly TRBD2 (6 bases). V dropped 1 base and J dropped 5 bases, with 15 bases sitting between them. Germline V gene lookup returns CDR1 DFQATT and CDR2 SNEGSKA (reference sequence). This CDR3 is built from 14 residues. The CDR3 spells CSARGGKEGNEQYF. CDR3 coding DNA: TGCAGTGCTAGAGGGGGGAAGGAGGGAAACGAGCAGTACTTC.

In this sample, this clonotype turned up once. J is TRBJ1-6 and V is TRBV6-5; perhaps TRBD1 as D (6 bases). The CDR3 runs to 11 residues. Trimming left V 2 bases short and J 18 bases short, with 11 bases between. Germline V gives CDR1 MNHEY, CDR2 SVGAGI. DNA of the CDR3: TGTGCCAGCAGTTACGTCAGGGGAGGCCACTTT. Encoded protein: CASSYVRGGHF.

The gene calls are TRBV5-1 and TRBJ2-1; 9 positions match TRBD1. The V gene end was trimmed by 4 bases and the J gene end by 7 bases; junction bases not matched to a gene: 12. CDR3 size: 16 residues. Germline values: CDR1 SGHRS, CDR2 YFSETQ. CDR3 sequence: CASSATGNRGRNEQFF. CDR3 nucleotide sequence: TGCGCCAGCAGCGCCACCGGGAACAGGGGGCGGAATGAGCAGTTCTTC.

The sample holds one count of this clonotype. Just one base apart from a much larger clone, this may be a read error. V usage is TRBV24-1 and J usage is TRBJ2-3, with D perhaps matching TRBD1 (5 bases). In germline, CDR1 is KGHDR, CDR2 SFDVKD. The CDR3 extends over 14 amino acids. The DNA for the CDR3 is TGTGCCGCCAGTGGCGGACACCCCACAGATACGCAGTATTTT. This translates into CAASGGHPTDTQYF.